Each of the 20 T cell receptor beta chains below was sequenced from the same sample in a study of blood T cell repertoires in COVID-19. TCRdb keeps only in-frame clones here, not all; method: immunoSEQ multiplex PCR. Among about 220,000 clones listed, 86% were seen once. Sequenced input: peripheral blood. The receptors derive from a woman aged 50 to 60 with COVID-19, enrolled during active disease.

The rearrangement links TRBV2 to TRBJ2-5; D is unresolved. Trimming stripped 0 bases from V and 7 bases from J, with 9 bases between. CDR3 length equals 13 residues. Germline loops: CDR1 SNHLY, CDR2 FYNNEI. The CDR3 DNA reads TGTGCCAGCAGTGAAGCGCAACCGGGGACCCAGTACTTC. Its translation: CASSEAQPGTQYF.

This chain uses TRBV28 with TRBJ2-1, with 8 bases lining up with TRBD1. Trimming took 11 bases from V and 4 from J; bases not matched to a gene: 7. In germline, CDR1 is MDHEN, CDR2 SYDVKM. The CDR3 has 13 amino acids. The CDR3 spells CAARGQAYNEQFF. CDR3 sequence (DNA): TGTGCCGCTAGGGGACAGGCGTACAATGAGCAGTTCTTC.

This rearrangement joins TRBV14 to TRBJ1-5, with 9 nucleotides matching TRBD1. Germline CDR1 SGHDN, CDR2 FVKESK. The CDR3 totals 18 residues. V gave up 4 bases and J gave up 9 bases; unmatched junction bases: 19. DNA for the CDR3: TGTGCCAGCAGCCCGAGATGGGTTCCGGGACAGGGTGGCTGGCCCCAGCATTTT. It is translated as CASSPRWVPGQGGWPQHF.

This clone was observed a single time. This rearrangement joins TRBV5-1 to TRBJ2-1; 11 bases map to TRBD2. Trimming at V came to 3 bases and at J to 4 bases, leaving 3 bases not matched to a gene. CDR3 size: 15 residues. Germline CDR1 and CDR2: SGHRS and YFSETQ. The CDR3 DNA reads as TGCGCCAGCAGCTCTCTAGCGGGGGGTTACAATGAGCAGTTCTTC. This codes for CASSSLAGGYNEQFF.

The chain combines TRBV5-4 with TRBJ2-5, with a weak D call TRBD2 (6 bases). Per germline, CDR1 SGHNT and CDR2 YYREEE (reference sequence). Trimming left V 6 bases short and J 1 base short, with 16 bases between. CDR3 size: 15 residues. The CDR3 region has the DNA TGTGCCAGCAAAAAGGGAATGGGGGGCCAAGAGACCCAGTACTTC. It translates to CASKKGMGGQETQYF. Supplemented by reference TRBV5-4 and TRBJ2-5, the full variable domain reads ETGVTQSPTHLIKTRGQQVTLRCSSQSGHNTVSWYQQALGQGPQFIFQYYREEENGRGNFPPRFSGLQFPNYSSELNVNALELDDSALYLCASKKGMGGQETQYFGPGTRLLVL.

The chain links TRBV28 to TRBJ1-1; 7 bases are shared with TRBD1. The CDR3 spans 15 residues. The J segment lost 5 bases and the V segment lost 7 bases, leaving 13 bases of the junction unmatched. Germline loops: CDR1 MDHEN, CDR2 SYDVKM. The DNA of the CDR3 is TGTGCCAGCACTCCTTTAACAGGGGAACGGACTGAAGCTTTCTTT. It yields the protein CASTPLTGERTEAFF.

The chain links TRBV12-3 or TRBV12-4 to TRBJ1-2; a weak D match, TRBD1 (6 bases). V shed 8 bases and J shed 7 bases, with 17 bases lying between them. The CDR3 is 13 amino acids. The DNA of the CDR3 is TGTGCCAGCCGAGGGGCAGGGGCGGGTGGCTACACCTTC. This sequence encodes CASRGAGAGGYTF.

The chain combines TRBV5-1 with TRBJ2-6; D not certain. Germline CDR1 and CDR2: SGHRS and YFSETQ. CDR3 size: 15 residues. V gave up 3 bases and J gave up 4 bases, with 11 bases separating them. The CDR3, as DNA: TGCGCCAGCAGCTGGAGTGAGACCGGGGCCAACGTCCTGACTTTC. Translating it yields CASSWSETGANVLTF.

This clone was counted a few times. The chain uses TRBV7-3 and TRBJ2-1; D might be TRBD1 (5 bases). This CDR3 has 13 residues. Germline CDR1 is SGHTA and CDR2 is FQGTGA. V was shortened by 4 bases and J by 8 bases, with 12 bases between the two germline ends. CDR3 nucleotide sequence: TGTGCCAGCAGCTCTACCTGGGGCTATGAGCAGTTCTTC. As protein: CASSSTWGYEQFF.

This clone was seen more than once but under ten times. The chain uses TRBV7-9 and TRBJ1-4; 8 bases match TRBD1. The germline gives CDR1 SEHNR, CDR2 FQNEAQ (reference sequence). The CDR3 sequence is 17 residues long. The V segment lost 2 bases and the J segment 0 bases; nucleotides outside the gene matches: 5. The CDR3 coding sequence is TGTGCCAGCAGCTTAAGGACAGGGCTTCCAACTAATGAAAAACTGTTTTTT. This sequence encodes CASSLRTGLPTNEKLFF.

V and J are TRBV7-2 and TRBJ1-4; D is unresolved. CDR3 length: 14 residues. In germline, CDR1 is SGHTA, CDR2 FQGNSA. V lost 3 bases, J lost 2 bases, and 7 bases lay in between. This CDR3 reads CASSLGGTNEKLFF. The CDR3 nucleotides are TGTGCCAGCAGCTTGGGAGGTACTAATGAAAAACTGTTTTTT.

V usage is TRBV28 and J usage is TRBJ1-4; perhaps TRBD1 as D (6 bases). The CDR3 spans 15 residues. Per germline, CDR1 MDHEN and CDR2 SYDVKM. Trimming removed 2 bases at V and 8 bases at J, with 15 bases between. The CDR3 here is CASSLTRGRGEKLFF. The CDR3 DNA sequence: TGTGCCAGCAGTTTAACCCGGGGAAGGGGGGAAAAACTGTTTTTT.

This CDR3 reads CASSSYTGTNTGELFF. The CDR3, as DNA: TGTGCCAGTAGCTCTTATACAGGGACGAACACCGGGGAGCTGTTTTTT. The rearrangement links TRBV19 to TRBJ2-2; D might be TRBD1 (6 bases). This CDR3 region has 16 residues. CDR1 LNHDA and CDR2 SQIVND come from the germline V gene (reference sequence). Trimming removed 6 bases at V and 0 bases at J, with 14 bases between.

This chain's CDR3 is CATSPRGGFSYNEQFF. CDR3 in DNA: TGTGCCACCAGTCCGCGGGGGGGCTTCTCCTACAATGAGCAGTTCTTC. This sequence joins TRBV24-1 and TRBJ2-1, with 9 bases that match TRBD2. Losses at the gene ends were 6 bases for V and 0 bases for J; bases not matched to a gene: 5. From germline, CDR1 is KGHDR and CDR2 SFDVKD. CDR3 size: 16 residues.

This rearrangement joins TRBV30 to TRBJ1-5; no clear D. The ends were cut back, 6 bases at V and 7 bases at J, with 19 bases in the middle. This CDR3 spans 14 amino acids. CDR1 is GTSNPN, CDR2 SVGIG, per germline (reference sequence). Here the CDR3 reads CACRSGGKGQPQHF. CDR3 DNA sequence: TGTGCCTGCAGATCGGGAGGGAAGGGACAGCCCCAGCATTTT.

The V call is TRBV7-6, the J call TRBJ2-1; the match to TRBD2 covers 13 bases. The ends lost 4 bases at V and 6 bases at J; junction bases unmatched: 12. CDR1 is SGHVS and CDR2 is FNYEAQ in the germline V gene. This CDR3 comprises 18 residues. The DNA of the CDR3 is TGTGCCAGCAGCTCCAATCCACTAGCGGGGGGGCTCGCCAATGAGCAGTTCTTC. Its protein product is CASSSNPLAGGLANEQFF.

V gene TRBV6-5 combines with J gene TRBJ1-3; D gene unclear. The germline CDR1 and CDR2 sequences are MNHEY and SVGAGI. This CDR3 contains 14 residues. V was shortened by 10 bases and J by 2 bases, with 15 bases between the two germline ends. The CDR3 here is CATQDARPGNTIYF. The CDR3 DNA sequence: TGTGCCACCCAGGATGCAAGGCCTGGAAACACCATATATTTT.

This clone was observed once. V gene TRBV7-9 combines with J gene TRBJ1-4; D remains ambiguous. Germline CDR1 SEHNR, CDR2 FQNEAQ (reference sequence). V dropped 2 bases and J dropped 4 bases, with 5 bases sitting between them. The CDR3 is 13 amino acids. CDR3 residues: CASSLNSNEKLFF. In DNA, the CDR3 is TGTGCCAGCAGCTTAAACAGTAATGAAAAACTGTTTTTT.

The chain carries TRBV6-4 and TRBJ2-2, with a tentative D call TRBD1 (5 bases). From germline, CDR1 is MRHNA and CDR2 SNTAGT. V lost 3 bases, J lost 7 bases, and 15 bases lay in between. This CDR3 has 15 amino acids. CDR3 in amino acids: CASSDLPGIGGELFF. In DNA form, the CDR3 reads TGTGCCAGCAGTGATTTGCCAGGGATAGGCGGGGAGCTGTTTTTT.

J is TRBJ1-1 and V is TRBV5-1; D not certain. The ends were cut back, 1 base at V and 0 bases at J, with 4 bases in the middle. The CDR3 spans 13 residues. The germline CDR1 and CDR2 sequences are SGHRS and YFSETQ. CDR3 DNA: TGCGCCAGCAGCTTGAATATGAACACTGAAGCTTTCTTT. Encoded protein: CASSLNMNTEAFF.